The TCR beta chain described here comes from a study of siplizumab effects on memory and regulatory T cells. Regarding the study as a whole: To unstimulated subsets, only a minor fraction of alloreactive clones could be mapped. Unstimulated naive T cells seemed to show more diversity than memory cells did, and they also seemed to be among the major contributors to the alloresponse. Alloreactive sequences that could be traced to unstimulated CD4+ memory cells showed a significant reduction under siplizumab. Treg-derived clones made up an average of roughly 70% of mappable alloreactive CD4+ clones with siplizumab and approximately 30% in controls.

Measured with immunoSEQ multiplex PCR; TCRdb has only the in-frame clones, and not every one. The sample contains about 100,000 clones, approximately 92% of which appear only once. CDR3 length: 15 amino acids. CDR1 is LNHDA and CDR2 is SQIVND in the germline V gene (reference sequence). The V segment lost 6 bases and the J segment 5 bases; nucleotides outside the gene matches: 8. With regard to this clone: As yet, its antigen is unknown.

The clonotype originates from a human donor in good health. The source material was CD4+ T cells sorted from blood. The genes are TRBV19 and TRBJ1-3; 9 positions agree with TRBD1. CDR3 amino acids: CASSLTGGTRNTIYF. The CDR3 coding sequence is TGTGCCAGTAGCCTGACAGGGGGGACAAGAAACACCATATATTTT.